The rows below give T cell receptor beta chains drawn from one sample of a study of identifying expanded T cells in peripheral blood. Profiling relied on immunoSEQ multiplex PCR, and the TCRdb table lists in-frame clones only, not all of them. The sample has approximately 90,000 clones; about 86% are singletons. Sequences were obtained from blood. The origin of the receptors is a person aged 18 to 70 in good health. Both conserved end residues are part of each CDR3. A D gene is named only where the DNA matches it firmly. Where a row states a size, it is once, few, many or the class of an expanded clone; other rows omit it.

V	J	size	D	DNA	CDR3
TRBV5-4	TRBJ1-2	.	.	TGTGCCAGCAGCTCCGGAGAATCAGGGGTTTTCGGCTACACCTTC	CASSSGESGVFGYTF
TRBV7-2	TRBJ2-7	.	.	TGTGCCAGCAGCACAGACAGCTCCTACGAGCAGTACTTC	CASSTDSSYEQYF
TRBV4-3	TRBJ2-7	.	.	TGCGCCAGCAGCCAAGGGGGGGTTCCTAGCTACGAGCAGTACTTC	CASSQGGVPSYEQYF
TRBV6-6	TRBJ2-1	.	.	TGTGCCAGCTCAAGGCATCCCTACAATGAGCAGTTCTTC	CASSRHPYNEQFF
TRBV9	TRBJ2-7	.	.	TGTGCCAGCAGCGTAGGTCCAGGACAAGGCTACGAGCAGTACTTC	CASSVGPGQGYEQYF
TRBV6-5	TRBJ1-6	.	.	TGTGCCAGCAGGACGGACAGCTCCTATAATTCACCCCTCCACTTT	CASRTDSSYNSPLHF
TRBV7-2	TRBJ2-5	.	.	TGTGCCAGCAGCTTTGGACGGGACCAAGAGACCCAGTACTTC	CASSFGRDQETQYF
TRBV21-1	TRBJ1-1	.	.	TGTGCCAGCAGTACGGACAGCATGAACACTGAAGCTTTCTTT	CASSTDSMNTEAFF
TRBV14	TRBJ2-7	.	TRBD1	TGTGCCAGCAGCCGGACAGGTTGGTACCTCGAGCAGTACTTC	CASSRTGWYLEQYF
TRBV7-9	TRBJ1-2	few	.	TGTGCCAGCAGCTTAGCGGGGGAGTATGGCTACACCTTC	CASSLAGEYGYTF
TRBV6-1	TRBJ1-2	.	.	TGTGCCAGCAGGTTGGACAGTCGCGGCTATGGCTACACCTTC	CASRLDSRGYGYTF
TRBV9	TRBJ2-1	.	TRBD2	TGTGCCAGCAGCGTAAACGGGGGGGCCGCAGGCTACAATGAGCAGTTCTTC	CASSVNGGAAGYNEQFF
TRBV5-1	TRBJ1-5	.	.	TGCGCCAGCAGCTTGGGCCCCAATCAGCCCCAGCATTTT	CASSLGPNQPQHF
TRBV11-2	TRBJ1-2	.	TRBD1	TGTGCCAGCAGCCGACAGGGATTAGGGTATGGCTACACCTTC	CASSRQGLGYGYTF
TRBV6-6	TRBJ1-2	.	.	TGTGCCAGCAGTTCCTGGACTTCCGGGAATAACTATGGCTACACCTTC	CASSSWTSGNNYGYTF
TRBV5-8	TRBJ1-1	.	.	TGTGCCAGCAGCTTGCTTAGGGTCGTGGGGAACACTGAAGCTTTCTTT	CASSLLRVVGNTEAFF
TRBV11-2	TRBJ2-4	.	.	TGTGCCAGCAGCTTTTCGTCCGGGGTTCGCATTCAGTACTTC	CASSFSSGVRIQYF
TRBV7-9	TRBJ2-5	.	TRBD1	TGTGCCAGCAGCTTTAGGGACAGGGGAACGGAGACCCAGTACTTC	CASSFRDRGTETQYF
TRBV5-4	TRBJ2-1	.	.	TGTGCCAGCAGCCAGACGACCGCCTACAATGAGCAGTTCTTC	CASSQTTAYNEQFF
TRBV7-2	TRBJ2-2	.	.	TGTGCCAGCAGCCGGCTCAGGGTTTTCACCGGGGAGCTGTTTTTT	CASSRLRVFTGELFF
TRBV2	TRBJ2-6	few	.	TGTGCCAGCACGGTCCAATTCTCTGGGGCCAACGTCCTGACTTTC	CASTVQFSGANVLTF
TRBV5-5	TRBJ1-2	.	TRBD1	TGTGCCAGCAGACTCGGGACAGCCTATGGCTACACCTTC	CASRLGTAYGYTF
TRBV6-5	TRBJ2-7	.	.	TGTGCCAGCACCTACGTAGGAGGGACCCTAGACGAGCAGTACTTC	CASTYVGGTLDEQYF
TRBV11-2	TRBJ2-7	.	.	TGTGCCAGCAGCTTAGTACTCCAGGGTCTTGGCTACGAGCAGTACTTC	CASSLVLQGLGYEQYF
TRBV7-9	TRBJ1-2	.	.	TGTGCCATCCCGTATTGGGACAACCACTCTAACTATGGCTACACCTTC	CAIPYWDNHSNYGYTF
TRBV2	TRBJ1-6	.	.	TGTGCCAGCAGTGATAGGACACCAAGCTCCTATAATTCACCCCTCCACTTT	CASSDRTPSSYNSPLHF
TRBV7-9	TRBJ1-2	.	.	TGTGCCATCCAAGGGACGGTGAACTATGGCTACACCTTC	CAIQGTVNYGYTF
TRBV7-9	TRBJ1-6	.	.	TGTGCCAGCAGGAATTCCGACTTCACGAATTCACCCCTCCACTTT	CASRNSDFTNSPLHF
TRBV14	TRBJ1-1	.	.	TGTGCCAGCAGCCAACAGAGACGGGCTGAAGCTTTCTTT	CASSQQRRAEAFF
TRBV29-1	TRBJ2-6	.	.	TGCAGCGTTTTTACTGAGGTAAACTCTGGGGCCAACGTCCTGACTTTC	CSVFTEVNSGANVLTF
TRBV7-2	TRBJ2-3	.	TRBD1	TGTGCCAGCAGCTTAGGTGGGACAGGGAGCACAGATACGCAGTATTTT	CASSLGGTGSTDTQYF